These T cell receptor beta chains were read from a single sample in a study of a mutant IDH1 vaccine in newly diagnosed glioma. Only in-frame clones appear in the TCRdb table, and some are missing; sequencing was by immunoSEQ multiplex PCR. The sample shows 25,000 to 30,000 clones, roughly 90% of them seen only once. These receptors lack a known antigen. This specimen consisted of PBMCs, obtained from a glioma patient whose treatment included an IDH1 peptide vaccine. Every receptor here comes from a man aged 18 to 30 with glioma. Each CDR3 is given with its conserved first and last residue. The D gene is left open where the match is weak. The size of a clone is reported for some rows only, either as once, few or many, or as a class for expanded clones.

once TRBJ1-1 TRBV30 - TGTGCCTGGAGAGGGAGGCAGGGGACGAACACTGAAGCTTTCTTT CAWRGRQGTNTEAFF
- TRBJ1-1 TRBV5-6 - TGTGCCAGCAGCTTTTCTCTGACGGGAGTAAGTGAAGCTTTCTTT CASSFSLTGVSEAFF
- TRBJ1-1 TRBV6-5 TRBD1 TGTGCCAGCAGTTACTTGGGACAGCAGAACACTGAAGCTTTCTTT CASSYLGQQNTEAFF
- TRBJ2-5 TRBV7-2 - TGTGCCAGCAGCTTAATGGGACGGACCCAAGAGACCCAGTACTTC CASSLMGRTQETQYF
- TRBJ2-5 TRBV7-9 - TGTGCCAGCAGCTTAGGGGGAAAACCGGAGACCCAGTACTTC CASSLGGKPETQYF
- TRBJ1-4 TRBV19 - TGTGCCAGTCAAGGGAAGAGGGGTTGGGAAAAACTGTTTTTT CASQGKRGWEKLFF
- TRBJ2-7 TRBV29-1 TRBD2 TGCAGCGTTGAAGAGGGGACTAGGCCCTACGAGCAGTACTTC CSVEEGTRPYEQYF
once TRBJ2-3 TRBV9 TRBD2 TGTGCCAGCAGCGTAGGTCTGGTGGGAGGGCCGGCAGATACGCAGTATTTT CASSVGLVGGPADTQYF
- TRBJ2-7 TRBV29-1 TRBD2 TGCAGCGTTCTTACTAGCGGGATGGGTGAGCAGTACTTC CSVLTSGMGEQYF
- TRBJ2-7 TRBV6-5 - TGTGCCAGCAGTTACAACCCCTCGGCAGGGGGGAAGCAGTACTTC CASSYNPSAGGKQYF
- TRBJ1-5 TRBV4-3 - TGCGCCAGCAGCCAAGATCTACGAGGGGGGAATCAGCCCCAGCATTTT CASSQDLRGGNQPQHF
- TRBJ1-6 TRBV5-4 - TGTGCCAGCAGCTTGGCGGCACAGGCTAATTCACCCCTCCACTTT CASSLAAQANSPLHF
- TRBJ1-4 TRBV5-1 - TGCGCCACACGTCGGGGGGGTTCGATTAGTAATGAAAAACTGTTTTTT CATRRGGSISNEKLFF
once TRBJ1-1 TRBV30 - TGTGCCTGGAAAGTCGGGGGGGGACTGGGACTGAACACTGAAGCTTTCTTT CAWKVGGGLGLNTEAFF
- TRBJ1-1 TRBV5-6 - TGTGCCAGCAGCTTCATGGACGGGGGGCCGAACACTGAAGCTTTCTTT CASSFMDGGPNTEAFF
- TRBJ1-2 TRBV6-5 TRBD1 TGTGCCAGCAGACCGGACAGGGGCCACTATGGCTACACCTTC CASRPDRGHYGYTF
- TRBJ2-7 TRBV4-2 - TGTGCCAGCAGCCTGAGAGGCCGGGGCCACGAGCAGTACTTC CASSLRGRGHEQYF
once TRBJ1-2 TRBV2 TRBD1 TGTGCCGGGGGGGCCAGGGGGCGTGAAGGCTACACCTTC CAGGARGREGYTF
once TRBJ1-2 TRBV4-3 - TGCGCCAGCAGCCAAGGAGCAGGCGAGGACTATGGCTACACCTTC CASSQGAGEDYGYTF
few TRBJ2-2 TRBV19 - TGTGCCAGTAGCCCCTGGACCTGGGTGAACACCGGGGAGCTGTTTTTT CASSPWTWVNTGELFF
few TRBJ2-2 TRBV2 TRBD2 TGTGCCAGCAGTGGAACTAGCGGGATAACCGGGGAGCTGTTTTTT CASSGTSGITGELFF
- TRBJ1-2 TRBV2 TRBD1 TGTGCCAGCAGTGTGGACAGGAACTATGGCTACACCTTC CASSVDRNYGYTF
- TRBJ2-6 TRBV4-1 - TGCGCCAGCAGCCAAGTGGACATGGGACTCTCTGGGGCCAACGTCCTGACTTTC CASSQVDMGLSGANVLTF
- TRBJ1-6 TRBV7-7 - TGTGCCAGCAGCTTAAGTACAAATTCACCCCTCCACTTT CASSLSTNSPLHF
- TRBJ1-2 TRBV29-1 TRBD1 TGCAGCGCCATCGGACAGGGGGAAGGTGGCTACACCTTC CSAIGQGEGGYTF
few TRBJ2-1 TRBV6-6 TRBD1 TGTGCCAGCAGCTCGGGACAGGGGTGGGCCTACAATGAGCAGTTCTTC CASSSGQGWAYNEQFF
- TRBJ2-7 TRBV30 TRBD2 TGTGCCTGGAGTTGGACTAGCGGGAGCTACGAGCAGTACTTC CAWSWTSGSYEQYF
once TRBJ2-2 TRBV10-3 - TGTGCCACCGGGGAGACGAACACCGGGGAGCTGTTTTTT CATGETNTGELFF
- TRBJ2-2 TRBV2 TRBD2 TGTGCCAGCAAGGAACTAGCGGGCGGGACCGGGGAGCTGTTTTTT CASKELAGGTGELFF
- TRBJ1-3 TRBV30 - TGTGCCTGGATATCACCGCGTAGCTCTGGAAACACCATATATTTT CAWISPRSSGNTIYF
- TRBJ2-2 TRBV11-2 - TGTGCCAGCAGCCCGACAGACTCCGGGGAGCTGTTTTTT CASSPTDSGELFF
- TRBJ1-1 TRBV29-1 - TGCAGCGTCACCCGGACAAGCATGAACACTGAAGCTTTCTTT CSVTRTSMNTEAFF
- TRBJ2-1 TRBV29-1 TRBD2 TGCAGCGTTGAGGCTAGCGGGAGAGTCTACAATGAGCAGTTCTTC CSVEASGRVYNEQFF
- TRBJ1-5 TRBV19 - TGTGCCAGTAGTATGAGGAGTCAGCCCCAGCATTTT CASSMRSQPQHF
- TRBJ1-4 TRBV2 - TGTGCCAGCAGTCTATGGACAGAAGATGAAAAACTGTTTTTT CASSLWTEDEKLFF
- TRBJ2-3 TRBV20-1 - TGCAGTGGGCTACTGGGCAATACGCAGTATTTT CSGLLGNTQYF
- TRBJ2-4 TRBV18 TRBD2 TGTGCCAGCTCAGCCTCTAGCGGGGGGGCCAAAAACATTCAGTACTTC CASSASSGGAKNIQYF
- TRBJ2-2 TRBV13 TRBD1 TGTGCCAGCAGCTTCCGGGACAGGGGGGTCACCGGGGAGCTGTTTTTT CASSFRDRGVTGELFF
- TRBJ1-1 TRBV5-6 - TGTGCCAGCAGCGTCGGATCGAACACTGAAGCTTTCTTT CASSVGSNTEAFF
- TRBJ1-5 TRBV19 - TGTGCCAGTAACCCCATGTATAGCAATCAGCCCCAGCATTTT CASNPMYSNQPQHF
once TRBJ1-5 TRBV6-4 - TGTGCCAGCTCTGAGGGCGTCAATCAGCCCCAGCATTTT CASSEGVNQPQHF
- TRBJ1-1 TRBV19 - TGTGCCAGTAGGGTAACAGGGCCCACTGAAGCTTTCTTT CASRVTGPTEAFF
- TRBJ1-1 TRBV6-5 - TGTGCCAGCAGTTATAAGGGAGAGAACACTGAAGCTTTCTTT CASSYKGENTEAFF
- TRBJ1-1 TRBV30 - TGTGCCTGGATTGGTAACGTGAACACTGAAGCTTTCTTT CAWIGNVNTEAFF
- TRBJ1-5 TRBV7-2 - TGTGCCAGCAGCTTTTCCGGTCAGCCCCAGCATTTT CASSFSGQPQHF
- TRBJ1-2 TRBV10-3 TRBD1 TGTGCCATCAGTGCAGGGGACAGGACTAACTATGGCTACACCTTC CAISAGDRTNYGYTF
- TRBJ2-2 TRBV28 - TGTGCCAGCAGTTTCGGAACCGGGGAGCTGTTTTTT CASSFGTGELFF
- TRBJ1-2 TRBV7-9 - TGTGCCAGCAGCTTAGAGGACGGCTACACCTTC CASSLEDGYTF